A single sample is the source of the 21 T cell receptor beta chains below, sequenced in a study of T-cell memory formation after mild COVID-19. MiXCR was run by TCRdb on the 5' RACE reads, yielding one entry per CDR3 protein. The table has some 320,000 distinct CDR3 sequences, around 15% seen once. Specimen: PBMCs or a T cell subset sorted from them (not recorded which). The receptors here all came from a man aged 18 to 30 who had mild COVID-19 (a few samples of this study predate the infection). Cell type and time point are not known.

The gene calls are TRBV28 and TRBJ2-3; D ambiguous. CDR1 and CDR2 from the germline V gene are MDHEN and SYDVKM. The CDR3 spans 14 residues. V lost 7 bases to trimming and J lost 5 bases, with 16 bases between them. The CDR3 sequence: CASNVGSLGDTQYF. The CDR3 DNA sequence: TGTGCCAGCAATGTGGGGTCCCTTGGAGATACGCAGTATTTT.

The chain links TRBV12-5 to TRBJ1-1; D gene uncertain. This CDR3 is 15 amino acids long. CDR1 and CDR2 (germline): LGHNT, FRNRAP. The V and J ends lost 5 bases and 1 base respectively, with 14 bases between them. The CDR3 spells CASGPNTEENTEAFF. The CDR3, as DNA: TGTGCTAGTGGTCCCAACACAGAAGAGAACACTGAAGCTTTCTTT.

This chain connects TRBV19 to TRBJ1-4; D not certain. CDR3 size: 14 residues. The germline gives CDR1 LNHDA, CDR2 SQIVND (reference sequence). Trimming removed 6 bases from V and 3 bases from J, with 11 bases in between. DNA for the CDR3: TGTGCCAGTAGCCTCGCGGCGTCTAATGAAAAACTGTTTTTT. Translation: CASSLAASNEKLFF.

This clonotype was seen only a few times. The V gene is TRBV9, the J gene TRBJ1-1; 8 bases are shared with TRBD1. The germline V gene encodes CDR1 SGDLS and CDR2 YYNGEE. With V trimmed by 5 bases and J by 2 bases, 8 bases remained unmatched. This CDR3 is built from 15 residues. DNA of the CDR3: TGTGCCAGCAGAGAGCACAGGGGGGGCAACACTGAAGCTTTCTTT. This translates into CASREHRGGNTEAFF. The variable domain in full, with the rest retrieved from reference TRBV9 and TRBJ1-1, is DSGVTQTPKHLITATGQRVTLRCSPRSGDLSVYWYQQSLDQGLQFLIQYYNGEERAKGNILERFSAQQFPDLHSELNLSSLELGDSALYFCASREHRGGNTEAFFGQGTRLTVV.

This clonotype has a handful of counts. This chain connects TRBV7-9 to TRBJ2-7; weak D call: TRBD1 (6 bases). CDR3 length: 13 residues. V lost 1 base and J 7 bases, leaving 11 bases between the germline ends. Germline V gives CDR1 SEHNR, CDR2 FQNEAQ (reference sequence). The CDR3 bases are TGTGCCAGCAGCTTAGACCCTCAGGGGGAGCAGTACTTC. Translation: CASSLDPQGEQYF.

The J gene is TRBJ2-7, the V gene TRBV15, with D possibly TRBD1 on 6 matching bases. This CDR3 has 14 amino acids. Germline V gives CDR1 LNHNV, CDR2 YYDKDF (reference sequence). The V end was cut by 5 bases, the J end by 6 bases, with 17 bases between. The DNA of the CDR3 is TGTGCCACCAGCGGTCACCAGGGGCTGGGCGAGCAGTACTTC. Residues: CATSGHQGLGEQYF.

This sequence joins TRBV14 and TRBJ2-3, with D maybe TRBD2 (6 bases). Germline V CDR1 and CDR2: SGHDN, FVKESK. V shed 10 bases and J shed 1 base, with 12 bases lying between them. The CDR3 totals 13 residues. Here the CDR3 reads CATRERGTDTQYF. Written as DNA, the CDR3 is TGTGCCACCCGGGAGCGGGGCACAGATACGCAGTATTTT.

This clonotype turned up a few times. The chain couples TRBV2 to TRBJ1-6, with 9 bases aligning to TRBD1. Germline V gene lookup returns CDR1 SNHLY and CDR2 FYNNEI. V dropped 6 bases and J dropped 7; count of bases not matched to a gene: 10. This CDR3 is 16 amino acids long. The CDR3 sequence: CASSLGQGMWNSPLHF. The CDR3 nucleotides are TGTGCCAGCAGCTTGGGACAGGGAATGTGGAATTCACCCCTCCACTTT.

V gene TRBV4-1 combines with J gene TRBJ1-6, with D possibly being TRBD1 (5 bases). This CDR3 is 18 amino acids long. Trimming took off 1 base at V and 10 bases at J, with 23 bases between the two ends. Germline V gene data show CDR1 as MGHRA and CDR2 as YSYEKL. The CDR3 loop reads CASSQALTARRKGSPLHF. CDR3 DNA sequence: TGCGCCAGCAGCCAAGCTTTGACAGCTAGGCGAAAAGGCTCACCCCTCCACTTT.

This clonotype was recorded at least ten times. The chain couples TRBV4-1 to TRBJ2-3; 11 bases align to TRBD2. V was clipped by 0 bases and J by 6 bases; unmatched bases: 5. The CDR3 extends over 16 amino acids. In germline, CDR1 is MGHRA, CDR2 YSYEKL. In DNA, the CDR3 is TGCGCCAGCAGCCAAGATTGGGCTAGCGGGGGGGATACGCAGTATTTT. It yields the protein CASSQDWASGGDTQYF.

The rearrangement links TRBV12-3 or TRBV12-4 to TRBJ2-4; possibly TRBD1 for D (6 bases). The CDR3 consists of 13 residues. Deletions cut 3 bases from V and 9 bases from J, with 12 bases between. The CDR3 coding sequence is TGTGCCAGCAGTTTCAGGGGCGCCGGCATTCAGTACTTC. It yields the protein CASSFRGAGIQYF.

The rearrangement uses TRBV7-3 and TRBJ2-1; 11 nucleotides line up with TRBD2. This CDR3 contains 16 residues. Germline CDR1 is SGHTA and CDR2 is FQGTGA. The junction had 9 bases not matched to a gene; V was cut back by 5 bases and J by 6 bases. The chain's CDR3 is CASSPLAGGPRNEQFF. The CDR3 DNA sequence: TGTGCCAGCAGCCCATTAGCGGGGGGGCCACGCAATGAGCAGTTCTTC.

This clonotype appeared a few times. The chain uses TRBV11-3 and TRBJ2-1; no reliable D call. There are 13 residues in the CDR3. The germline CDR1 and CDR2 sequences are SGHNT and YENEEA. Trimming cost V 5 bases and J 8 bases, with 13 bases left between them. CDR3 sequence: CASSPFRFHEQFF. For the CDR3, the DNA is TGTGCCAGCAGCCCCTTCAGATTCCATGAGCAGTTCTTC.

The CDR3 loop is CASSSEGPLAGAIRGQFF. The CDR3 coding sequence is TGCGCCAGCAGCTCTGAGGGACCTCTAGCGGGGGCTATCCGAGGGCAGTTCTTC. V gene TRBV4-1 combines with J gene TRBJ2-1, with 10 bases identical to TRBD2. This CDR3 has 18 amino acids. V lost 5 bases, J lost 12 bases, and 22 bases stayed unmatched. Per the germline V gene, CDR1 is MGHRA and CDR2 is YSYEKL.

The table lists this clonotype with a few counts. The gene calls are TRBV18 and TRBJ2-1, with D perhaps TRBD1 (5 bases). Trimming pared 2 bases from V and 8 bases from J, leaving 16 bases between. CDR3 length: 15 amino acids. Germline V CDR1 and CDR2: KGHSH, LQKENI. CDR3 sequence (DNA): TGTGCCAGCTCACCAATGGCAGGGCCCAGGGATGAGCAGTTCTTC. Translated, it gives CASSPMAGPRDEQFF.

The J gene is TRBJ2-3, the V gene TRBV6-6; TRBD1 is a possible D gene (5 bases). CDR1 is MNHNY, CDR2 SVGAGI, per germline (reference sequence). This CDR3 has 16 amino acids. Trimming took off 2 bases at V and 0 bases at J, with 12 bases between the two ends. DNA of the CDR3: TGTGCCAGCAGTTACCCGGACAAGGATAGCACAGATACGCAGTATTTT. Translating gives CASSYPDKDSTDTQYF.

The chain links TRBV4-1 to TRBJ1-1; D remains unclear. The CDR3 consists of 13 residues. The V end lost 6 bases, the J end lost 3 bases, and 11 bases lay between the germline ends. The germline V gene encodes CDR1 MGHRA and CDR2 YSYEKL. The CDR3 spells CASRQKSDTEAFF. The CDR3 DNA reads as TGCGCCAGCAGGCAAAAGAGTGACACTGAAGCTTTCTTT.

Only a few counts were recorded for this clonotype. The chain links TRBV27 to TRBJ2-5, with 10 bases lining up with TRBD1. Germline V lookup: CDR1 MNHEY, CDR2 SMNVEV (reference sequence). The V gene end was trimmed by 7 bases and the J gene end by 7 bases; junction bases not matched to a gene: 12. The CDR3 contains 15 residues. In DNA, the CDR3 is TGTGCCAGCACGTCCGGGACAGGGGTAACAGGGACCCAGTACTTC. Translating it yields CASTSGTGVTGTQYF.

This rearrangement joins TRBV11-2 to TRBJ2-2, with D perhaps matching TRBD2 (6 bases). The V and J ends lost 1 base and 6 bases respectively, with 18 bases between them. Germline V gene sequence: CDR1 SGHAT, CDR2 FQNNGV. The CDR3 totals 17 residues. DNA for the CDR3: TGTGCCAGCAGCTTAGCCCTTAGCGGTGTGGGGGCCGGGGAGCTGTTTTTT. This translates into CASSLALSGVGAGELFF.

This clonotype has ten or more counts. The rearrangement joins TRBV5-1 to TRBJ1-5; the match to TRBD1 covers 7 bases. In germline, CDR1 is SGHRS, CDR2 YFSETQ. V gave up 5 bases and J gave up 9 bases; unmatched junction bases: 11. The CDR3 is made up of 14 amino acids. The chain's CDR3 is CASSTTGSDGPQHF. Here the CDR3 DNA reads TGCGCCAGCAGTACGACAGGGTCGGATGGGCCCCAGCATTTT. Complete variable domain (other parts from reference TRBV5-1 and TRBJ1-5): KAGVTQTPRYLIKTRGQQVTLSCSPISGHRSVSWYQQTPGQGLQFLFEYFSETQRNKGNFPGRFSGRQFSNSRSEMNVSTLELGDSALYLCASSTTGSDGPQHFGDGTRLSIL.

Written as DNA, the CDR3 is TGTGCCAGCGCCCAGGGCGATGGGACGCTCAATGAGCAGTTCTTC. Translating it yields CASAQGDGTLNEQFF. The chain is built from TRBV7-9 and TRBJ2-1, with D tentatively TRBD1 or TRBD2 (5 bases each). The V gene lost 8 bases and the J gene lost 6 bases, with 20 bases spanning the gap. Germline CDR1 SEHNR, CDR2 FQNEAQ (reference sequence). The CDR3 runs 15 residues.